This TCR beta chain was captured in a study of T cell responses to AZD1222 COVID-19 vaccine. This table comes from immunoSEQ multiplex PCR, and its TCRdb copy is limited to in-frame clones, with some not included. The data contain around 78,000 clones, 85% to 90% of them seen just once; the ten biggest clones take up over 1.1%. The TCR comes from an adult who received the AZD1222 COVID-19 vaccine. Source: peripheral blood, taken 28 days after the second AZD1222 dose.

The CDR3 nucleotides are TGCGCCAGCAGCGAGGACGGAGGCAATCAGCCCCAGCATTTT. Translating gives CASSEDGGNQPQHF. The genes are TRBV5-1 and TRBJ1-5; no definite D call. The CDR3 consists of 14 residues. The germline CDR1 and CDR2 sequences are SGHRS and YFSETQ. V was shortened by 4 bases and J by 2 bases, with 10 bases between the two germline ends.